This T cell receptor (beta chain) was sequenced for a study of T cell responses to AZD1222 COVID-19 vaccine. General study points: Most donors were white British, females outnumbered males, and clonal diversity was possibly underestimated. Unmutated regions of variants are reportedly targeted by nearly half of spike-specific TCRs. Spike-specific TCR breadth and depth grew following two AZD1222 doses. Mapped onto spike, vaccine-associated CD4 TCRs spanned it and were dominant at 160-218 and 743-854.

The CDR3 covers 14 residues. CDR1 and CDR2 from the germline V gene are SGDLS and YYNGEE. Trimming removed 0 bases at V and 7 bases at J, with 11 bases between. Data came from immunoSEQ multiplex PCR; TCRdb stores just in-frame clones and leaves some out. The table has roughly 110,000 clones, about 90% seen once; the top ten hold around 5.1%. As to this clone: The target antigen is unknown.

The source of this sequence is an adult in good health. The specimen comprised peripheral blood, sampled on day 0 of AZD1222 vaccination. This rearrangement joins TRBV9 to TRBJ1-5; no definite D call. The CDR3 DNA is TGTGCCAGCAGCGTAGACGGGGTTGGACAGCCCCAGCATTTT. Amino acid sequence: CASSVDGVGQPQHF.